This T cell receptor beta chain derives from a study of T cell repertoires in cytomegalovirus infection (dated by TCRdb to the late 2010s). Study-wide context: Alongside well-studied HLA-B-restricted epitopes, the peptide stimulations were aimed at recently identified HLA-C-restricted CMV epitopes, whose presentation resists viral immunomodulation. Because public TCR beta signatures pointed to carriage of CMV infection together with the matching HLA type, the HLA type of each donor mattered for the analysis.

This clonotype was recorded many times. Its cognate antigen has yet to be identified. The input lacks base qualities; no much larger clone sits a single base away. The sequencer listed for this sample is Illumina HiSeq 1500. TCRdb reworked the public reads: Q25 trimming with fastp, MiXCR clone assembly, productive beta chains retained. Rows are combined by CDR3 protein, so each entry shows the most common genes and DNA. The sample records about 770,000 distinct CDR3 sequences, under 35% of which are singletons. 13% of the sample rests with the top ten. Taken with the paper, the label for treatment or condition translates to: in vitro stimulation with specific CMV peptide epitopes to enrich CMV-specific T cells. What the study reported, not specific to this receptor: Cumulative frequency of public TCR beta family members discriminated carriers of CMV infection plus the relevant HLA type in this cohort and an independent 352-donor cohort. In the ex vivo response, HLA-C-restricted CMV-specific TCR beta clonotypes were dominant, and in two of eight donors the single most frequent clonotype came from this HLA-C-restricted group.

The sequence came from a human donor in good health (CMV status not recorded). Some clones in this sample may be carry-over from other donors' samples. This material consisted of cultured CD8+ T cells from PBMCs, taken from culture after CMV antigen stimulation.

The DNA reads as follows: TGTGCCAGCAGCTTAGGGACTAGCGGGGGGGGTGAGCAGTTCTTC. Protein translation: CASSLGTSGGGEQFF. Rearrangement joined TRBV7-2 to TRBJ2-1; 15 central bases correspond to TRBD2. CDR1 SGHTA and CDR2 FQGNSA are derived from the germline V gene. From the cysteine through the phenylalanine, the CDR3 covers 15 amino acids. Only CDR3 DNA is held: 45 bases, read in frame from base 1. Relative to germline, V is missing 1 base and J is missing 9 bases, with 1 base of the junction outside any gene match.